Listed below are T cell receptor beta chains from one sample, sequenced in a study of cytomegalovirus exposure and HLA in healthy donors. Generated by immunoSEQ multiplex PCR, the TCRdb table keeps only in-frame clones and is missing some. The sample has around 120,000 clones, about 87% seen once. Sequencing was performed on PBMCs. The receptors originated from a man younger than 35 in good health and CMV-seronegative. Both conserved end residues are part of each CDR3. Each record gives: D gene, V gene, J gene, CDR3 protein. The D gene is left open where the match is weak.

.	TRBV18	TRBJ1-1	CASSPSVWGAFTEAFF
TRBD2	TRBV25-1	TRBJ2-7	CASSEPGGNEQYF
.	TRBV19	TRBJ2-1	CASSEIADYNEQFF
TRBD2	TRBV29-1	TRBJ2-3	CSVGREVTDTQYF
TRBD1	TRBV11-2	TRBJ1-5	CASSSTGGVGNQPQHF
.	TRBV11-2	TRBJ1-4	CASLRGGKKLFF
TRBD1	TRBV11-2	TRBJ2-7	CASSPQGESYEQYF
TRBD1	TRBV2	TRBJ2-7	CASAERTGKSYEQYF
.	TRBV30	TRBJ1-3	CAWSVDSSSGNTIYF
.	TRBV7-6	TRBJ2-6	CASSARGRANVLTF
.	TRBV7-9	TRBJ2-3	CASGSLNTQYF
TRBD1	TRBV4-2	TRBJ2-7	CASSQEGQGAAEQYF
TRBD1	TRBV29-1	TRBJ1-1	CSVTGAPNPTEAFF
TRBD1	TRBV4-1	TRBJ1-2	CASSLQTGSALYGYTF
.	TRBV14	TRBJ1-1	CASSQGGMLNTEAFF
TRBD2	TRBV6-5	TRBJ2-7	CASSYQGLANSYEQYF
.	TRBV7-8	TRBJ2-2	CARPHGTNTGELFF
TRBD1	TRBV12-5	TRBJ2-1	CASGLGQGAYNEQFF
TRBD1	TRBV7-6	TRBJ2-5	CASSLETGGRRETQYF
.	TRBV5-4	TRBJ1-2	CASSLTRSHGYTF
TRBD1	TRBV4-2	TRBJ1-6	CASSQAGTAIVPLHF
.	TRBV19	TRBJ2-1	CASSIAGAFNEQFF
.	TRBV11-2	TRBJ2-2	CASSSHGGGTYTGELFF
.	TRBV11-2	TRBJ1-1	CASSLVAYTEAFF
TRBD1	TRBV4-1	TRBJ2-1	CASSDETGTGYNEQFF
TRBD1	TRBV11-2	TRBJ2-7	CASSLDRVEQYF
TRBD2	TRBV27	TRBJ2-7	CASSLSAGGKSEQYF
TRBD1	TRBV18	TRBJ2-7	CASSPLGQGSYEQYF
.	TRBV7-9	TRBJ2-5	CASSPTPASRGQSKETQYF
.	TRBV4-1	TRBJ2-7	CASSPTSGYSYEQYF
.	TRBV7-2	TRBJ2-1	CASSPAPAVNEQFF
TRBD2	TRBV6-5	TRBJ2-1	CASSTSGGRYNEQFF
.	TRBV5-6	TRBJ1-2	CASSYIPPNYGYTF
.	TRBV9	TRBJ2-7	CASSVAGRGYEQYF
.	TRBV4-1	TRBJ2-3	CASARGTDTQYF
.	TRBV5-6	TRBJ2-7	CASSWGVRIHEQYF
.	TRBV15	TRBJ2-7	CATSRDRGYEQYF
TRBD2	TRBV6-6	TRBJ2-7	CASREGLAGLYEQYF
.	TRBV6-5	TRBJ2-3	CASSRDSADTQYF
.	TRBV19	TRBJ1-6	CASSIDSSYNSPLHF
TRBD2	TRBV4-2	TRBJ2-1	CASSQLTSGIFNEQFF
TRBD1	TRBV5-5	TRBJ2-5	CASSSRQGRLETQYF
.	TRBV11-3	TRBJ2-1	CASSRTRPSSYNEQFF
.	TRBV13	TRBJ1-1	CASSLEAGPRAEAFF
.	TRBV2	TRBJ1-2	CASSEGGYGYTF
.	TRBV6-5	TRBJ1-1	CASSPNPTGLGEAFF
.	TRBV30	TRBJ1-2	CAWSLQGESGYTF
.	TRBV5-1	TRBJ2-7	CASSSVQFEEQYF
TRBD1	TRBV9	TRBJ1-2	CASSFLTGVVGYTF